These T cell receptor beta chains were read from a single sample in a study of control samples from healthy donors and cancer patients. The method was immunoSEQ multiplex PCR; TCRdb's version includes in-frame clones alone and lacks a portion of them. Seen here are more than 30,000 clones, approximately 93% observed once, and the top ten hold about 7%. The sequencing input was blood. The receptors shown here come from a man in his 60s in good health. The CDR3 runs from the conserved cysteine through the conserved F or W. Fields, in order: clone size, CDR3 length, V gene, D gene, J gene, CDR3 protein, CDR3 DNA. A D gene is named only where the DNA matches it firmly. Size values are once, few and many counts, or a class for expanded clones, and some rows have none.

>.|14|TRBV11-2|.|TRBJ2-7
CASSFIGLGYEQYF
TGTGCCAGCAGCTTTATAGGTCTGGGCTACGAGCAGTACTTC
>.|15|TRBV18|.|TRBJ2-1
CASSPPIRSYNEQFF
TGTGCCAGCTCACCACCGATACGCTCCTACAATGAGCAGTTCTTC
>.|13|TRBV7-9|.|TRBJ2-1
CASSLALGDEQFF
TGTGCCAGCAGCTTAGCGCTAGGGGACGAGCAGTTCTTC
>.|13|TRBV5-5|.|TRBJ2-3
CASSSGEWDTQYF
TGTGCCAGCAGCTCGGGGGAGTGGGATACGCAGTATTTT
>.|13|TRBV5-1|.|TRBJ1-4
CASSGGRNEKLFF
TGCGCCAGCAGCGGGGGAAGGAACGAAAAACTGTTTTTT
>once|14|TRBV4-1|.|TRBJ2-2
CASSQETTTGELFF
TGCGCCAGCAGCCAAGAAACCACCACCGGGGAGCTGTTTTTT
>.|13|TRBV7-2|.|TRBJ2-5
CASSGGALETQYF
TGTGCCAGCAGCGGGGGGGCCCTGGAGACCCAGTACTTC
>.|13|TRBV10-3|.|TRBJ2-7
CAISAVSSYEQYF
TGTGCCATCAGTGCGGTTAGCTCCTACGAGCAGTACTTC
>.|15|TRBV28|TRBD2|TRBJ2-1
CASSSAGASYNEQFF
TGTGCCAGTTCTTCAGCGGGGGCTTCCTACAATGAGCAGTTCTTC
>once|16|TRBV9|TRBD1|TRBJ1-2
CASSPADRAPNYGYTF
TGTGCCAGCAGCCCCGCCGACAGGGCACCTAACTATGGCTACACCTTC
>.|14|TRBV6-5|.|TRBJ2-5
CASTPGPSSETQYF
TGTGCCAGCACACCGGGACCTTCTTCCGAGACCCAGTACTTC
>.|14|TRBV6-6|.|TRBJ2-2
CASRIQGDTGELFF
TGTGCCAGCAGAATACAGGGAGACACCGGGGAGCTGTTTTTT
>once|15|TRBV7-9|.|TRBJ2-2
CASSLGITNTGELFF
TGTGCCAGCAGCTTAGGAATTACGAACACCGGGGAGCTGTTTTTT
>.|14|TRBV5-1|.|TRBJ1-1
CASSWNAANTEAFF
TGCGCCAGCAGCTGGAATGCCGCGAACACTGAAGCTTTCTTT
>.|16|TRBV6-2/TRBV6-3|.|TRBJ2-1
CASSTPLGSPYNEQFF
TGTGCCAGCAGCACCCCCCTGGGGAGCCCCTACAATGAGCAGTTCTTC
>.|17|TRBV7-7|TRBD1|TRBJ2-1
CASSPGRGRGSYNEQFF
TGTGCCAGCAGCCCCGGCAGGGGGCGAGGCTCCTACAATGAGCAGTTCTTC
>.|11|TRBV24-1|.|TRBJ2-1
CATSLLNGQFF
TGTGCCACCAGCTTATTAAATGGGCAGTTCTTC
>.|15|TRBV7-2|TRBD2|TRBJ2-1
CASSASGGTYNEQFF
TGTGCCAGCAGCGCTAGCGGGGGGACCTACAATGAGCAGTTCTTC
>.|14|TRBV18|.|TRBJ1-5
CASSPVHSNQPQHF
TGTGCCAGCTCCCCCGTTCATAGCAATCAGCCCCAGCATTTT
>.|20|TRBV19|TRBD1|TRBJ1-4
CASSTIAGTGKFATNEKLFF
TGTGCCAGTAGTACAATAGCCGGGACAGGGAAATTTGCAACTAATGAAAAACTGTTTTTT
>once|12|TRBV28|TRBD1|TRBJ1-2
CASGNRGYGYTF
TGTGCCAGCGGGAACAGGGGCTATGGCTACACCTTC
>.|15|TRBV7-9|TRBD1|TRBJ1-1
CASSWRQGVYTEAFF
TGTGCCAGCAGCTGGAGACAGGGCGTCTACACTGAAGCTTTCTTT
>.|16|TRBV7-2|.|TRBJ1-4
CASSLQGIPTNEKLFF
TGTGCCAGCAGCTTACAGGGGATTCCAACTAATGAAAAACTGTTTTTT
>.|14|TRBV29-1|.|TRBJ2-1
CSVAWGAIEDEQFF
TGCAGCGTTGCGTGGGGGGCCATCGAGGATGAGCAGTTCTTC
>once|14|TRBV18|.|TRBJ2-3
CASSQAGVTDTQYF
TGTGCCAGCTCACAGGCAGGGGTCACAGATACGCAGTATTTT
>.|15|TRBV9|.|TRBJ2-7
CASSVVPGRVNEQYF
TGTGCCAGCAGCGTAGTACCGGGCAGGGTCAACGAGCAGTACTTC
>once|17|TRBV6-2/TRBV6-3|.|TRBJ1-3
CASSYADRVRGGNTIYF
TGTGCCAGCAGTTACGCGGACCGGGTGCGCGGTGGGAACACCATATATTTT
>.|13|TRBV6-5|.|TRBJ1-1
CASSWTENTEAFF
TGTGCCAGCAGTTGGACCGAGAACACTGAAGCTTTCTTT
>.|14|TRBV19|.|TRBJ1-5
CASSMGGSNQPQHF
TGTGCCAGTAGTATGGGTGGAAGCAATCAGCCCCAGCATTTT
>.|15|TRBV11-2|TRBD2|TRBJ2-5
CASSLAGGPRETQYF
TGTGCCAGCAGCTTAGCGGGGGGGCCGCGGGAGACCCAGTACTTC
>.|15|TRBV27|TRBD1|TRBJ1-6
CASSLGTGGNSPLHF
TGTGCCAGCAGTCTGGGGACAGGGGGCAATTCACCCCTCCACTTT
>.|15|TRBV13|TRBD2|TRBJ2-1
CASSPRVAGESEQFF
TGTGCCAGCAGCCCCCGGGTAGCGGGGGAGTCAGAGCAGTTCTTC
>.|15|TRBV19|TRBD1|TRBJ1-1
CASSNPGGGNTEAFF
TGTGCCAGTAGTAACCCAGGGGGCGGGAACACTGAAGCTTTCTTT
>.|16|TRBV10-3|.|TRBJ1-4
CAISESGRGPDEKLFF
TGTGCCATCAGTGAGTCAGGCAGGGGCCCAGACGAAAAACTGTTTTTT
>.|17|TRBV7-2|.|TRBJ2-2
CASSPNRAGSNTGELFF
TGTGCCAGCAGCCCAAACCGAGCCGGGTCGAACACCGGGGAGCTGTTTTTT
>.|15|TRBV7-6|TRBD1|TRBJ2-6
CASSSQGAGANVLTF
TGTGCCAGCAGCTCACAGGGGGCCGGGGCCAACGTCCTGACTTTC
>.|15|TRBV11-2|TRBD2|TRBJ2-1
CASSFTSGGAYEQFF
TGTGCCAGCAGCTTCACTAGCGGGGGGGCCTATGAGCAGTTCTTC
>.|14|TRBV2|.|TRBJ1-1
CAVWWGATNTEAFF
TGTGCGGTCTGGTGGGGGGCGACGAACACTGAAGCTTTCTTT
>.|15|TRBV5-4|.|TRBJ1-5
CASSLGKGVNQPQHF
TGTGCCAGCAGCTTGGGGAAGGGAGTGAATCAGCCCCAGCATTTT
>.|15|TRBV7-2|.|TRBJ1-1
CASSLGTIMNTEAFF
TGTGCCAGCAGCTTAGGGACAATCATGAACACTGAAGCTTTCTTT
>.|14|TRBV3-1/TRBV3-2|.|TRBJ1-1
CASRLLGGDTEAFF
TGTGCCAGCAGGCTATTAGGGGGTGACACTGAAGCTTTCTTT
>.|14|TRBV29-1|.|TRBJ2-1
CSVETASHYNEQFF
TGCAGCGTTGAAACGGCTAGCCACTACAATGAGCAGTTCTTC
>.|15|TRBV4-3|.|TRBJ2-1
CASSLLGGQNNEQFF
TGCGCCAGCAGCCTGCTGGGCGGACAGAACAATGAGCAGTTCTTC
>.|13|TRBV12-3/TRBV12-4|.|TRBJ1-2
CASNPHDNYGYTF
TGTGCCAGCAACCCACACGATAACTATGGCTACACCTTC
>.|14|TRBV6-5|.|TRBJ1-5
CASSYSKGGQPQHF
TGTGCCAGCAGTTACTCCAAGGGGGGTCAGCCCCAGCATTTT
>.|14|TRBV7-9|TRBD1|TRBJ1-2
CASSPRQGGRSYTF
TGTGCCAGCAGCCCCAGACAGGGGGGACGGTCGTACACCTTC
>.|12|TRBV11-3|.|TRBJ1-1
CASSLGTQQAFF
TGTGCCAGCAGCTTAGGGACCCAACAGGCTTTCTTT
>.|13|TRBV29-1|TRBD2|TRBJ2-7
CSVGTSGGSVQYF
TGCAGCGTTGGCACTAGCGGGGGTAGCGTGCAGTACTTC
>.|12|TRBV21-1|.|TRBJ1-4
CASSKGGEKLFF
TGTGCCAGCAGCAAAGGAGGGGAAAAACTGTTTTTT
>.|16|TRBV4-3|TRBD2|TRBJ2-3
CASSRTAGGPGDTQYF
TGCGCCAGCAGCCGTACGGCGGGGGGCCCGGGCGATACGCAGTATTTT
>.|23|TRBV27|TRBD1|TRBJ1-1
CASKGKQGARASGILRSETEAFF
TGTGCCAGCAAGGGCAAACAGGGGGCGAGGGCTTCGGGGATCTTAAGGTCGGAAACTGAAGCTTTCTTT
>.|15|TRBV7-9|.|TRBJ2-3
CASSLAGGRTDTQYF
TGTGCCAGCAGCTTAGCGGGGGGGCGGACAGATACGCAGTATTTT
>.|14|TRBV7-9|.|TRBJ2-7
CASSSGQIAYEQYF
TGTGCCAGCAGCTCTGGACAGATCGCCTACGAGCAGTACTTC
>.|15|TRBV11-2|TRBD1|TRBJ1-4
CASSFLQGPSEKLFF
TGTGCCAGCAGCTTCTTACAGGGGCCCTCTGAAAAACTGTTTTTT
>.|15|TRBV7-6|.|TRBJ1-4
CASSLWGQTNEKLFF
TGTGCCAGCAGCTTATGGGGGCAGACAAATGAAAAACTGTTTTTT